This TCR beta chain appears in the sequencing data of a study of response to subunit inactivated influenza vaccine. Findings and limits, study-wide: New T cells are recruited in small numbers by each seasonal influenza vaccination, according to the authors' suggestion.

TCRdb re-analysed the RT-PCR reads in MiXCR, keeping a single row per CDR3 protein. The sample yields 500,000 to 550,000 distinct CDR3 sequences, around 7.7% seen once. This clonotype was picked up a small number of times. The antigen remains undetermined. CDR3 length: 14 residues. Trimming took 5 bases from V and 5 from J; bases not matched to a gene: 7. Germline assignment: CDR1 DFQATT and CDR2 SNEGSKA (reference sequence). This TCR derives from a man between 50 and 69 years old who received an inactivated influenza vaccine. The chain employs TRBV20-1 and TRBJ1-5; 9 positions match TRBD1. The sequencing used PBMCs from blood, collected around 25 months after vaccination. CDR3 amino acids: CSAWSGQGDQPQHF. The CDR3 DNA is TGCAGTGCTTGGTCGGGACAGGGCGATCAGCCCCAGCATTTT.